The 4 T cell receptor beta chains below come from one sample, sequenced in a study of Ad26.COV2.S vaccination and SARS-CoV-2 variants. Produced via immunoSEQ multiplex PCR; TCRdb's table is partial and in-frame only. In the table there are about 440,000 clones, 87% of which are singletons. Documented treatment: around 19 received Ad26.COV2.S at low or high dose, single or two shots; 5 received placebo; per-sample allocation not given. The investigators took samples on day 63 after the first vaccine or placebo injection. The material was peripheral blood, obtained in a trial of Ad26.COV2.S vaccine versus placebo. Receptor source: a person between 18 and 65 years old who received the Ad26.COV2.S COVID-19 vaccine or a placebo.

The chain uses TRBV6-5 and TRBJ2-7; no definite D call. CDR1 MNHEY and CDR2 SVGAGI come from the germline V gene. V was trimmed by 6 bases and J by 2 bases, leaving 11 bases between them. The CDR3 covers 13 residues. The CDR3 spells CASSRTPTYEQYF. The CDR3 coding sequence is TGTGCCAGCAGCCGTACGCCGACCTACGAGCAGTACTTC.

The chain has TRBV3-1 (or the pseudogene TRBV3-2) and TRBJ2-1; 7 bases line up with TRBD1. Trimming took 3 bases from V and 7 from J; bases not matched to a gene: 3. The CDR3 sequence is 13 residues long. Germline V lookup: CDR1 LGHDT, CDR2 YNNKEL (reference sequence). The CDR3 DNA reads TGTGCCAGCAGCCAGGACAGGTCTAATGAGCAGTTCTTC. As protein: CASSQDRSNEQFF.

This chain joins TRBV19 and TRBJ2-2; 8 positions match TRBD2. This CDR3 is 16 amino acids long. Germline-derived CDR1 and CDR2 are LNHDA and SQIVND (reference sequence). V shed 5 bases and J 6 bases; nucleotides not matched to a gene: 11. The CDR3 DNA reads TGTGCCAGTAGTCCCATTTCGAGCGGGAGACCCGGGGAGCTGTTTTTT. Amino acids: CASSPISSGRPGELFF.

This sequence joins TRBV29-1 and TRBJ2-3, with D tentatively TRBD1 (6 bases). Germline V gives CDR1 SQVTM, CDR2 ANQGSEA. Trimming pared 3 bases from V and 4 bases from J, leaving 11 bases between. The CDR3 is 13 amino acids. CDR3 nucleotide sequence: TGCAGCGTTGACGCGCAGGGGTCAGATACGCAGTATTTT. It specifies CSVDAQGSDTQYF.